This TCR beta chain derives from a study of blood T cell repertoires in COVID-19. Study overall: Sites in the United States, Italy and Spain provided acute and convalescent COVID-19 samples. The cDNA or gDNA used as material had been derived from T cells, B-cell-depleted T cells, or PBMCs.

Trimming removed 7 bases at V and 3 bases at J, with 10 bases between. The CDR3 has 13 amino acids. Germline-derived CDR1 and CDR2 are LNHDA and SQIVND (reference sequence). Authors' processing steps: Estimated nucleated cell counts came from reference gene primer amplification. TCRdb's table, derived via immunoSEQ multiplex PCR, lists solely in-frame clones and lacks some. V and J calls and clone size are those listed in that table; D and trimming were worked out from the DNA. The sample contains 60,000 to 95,000 clones, less than 85% of which appear only once. V is TRBV19 and J is TRBJ1-5; D is perhaps TRBD1 (6 bases). This TCR came from a human donor with acute or convalescent COVID-19. The donor label of this sample is uncertain. Sequencing was carried out using peripheral blood. The CDR3 loop reads CASTWTVNQPQHF. The CDR3 nucleotides read TGTGCCAGTACTTGGACAGTCAATCAGCCCCAGCATTTT.